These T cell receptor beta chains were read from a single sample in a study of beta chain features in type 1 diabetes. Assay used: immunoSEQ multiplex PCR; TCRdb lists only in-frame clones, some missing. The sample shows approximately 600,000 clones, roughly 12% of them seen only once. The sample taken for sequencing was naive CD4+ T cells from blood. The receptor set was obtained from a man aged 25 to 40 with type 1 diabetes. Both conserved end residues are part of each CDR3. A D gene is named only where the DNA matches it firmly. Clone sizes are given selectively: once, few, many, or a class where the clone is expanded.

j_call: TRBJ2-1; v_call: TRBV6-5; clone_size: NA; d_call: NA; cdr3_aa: CASSYSTGGVNEQFF; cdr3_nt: TGTGCCAGCAGTTACTCGACAGGAGGGGTGAATGAGCAGTTCTTC
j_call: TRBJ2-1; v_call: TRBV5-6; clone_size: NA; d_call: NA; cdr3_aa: CASSLLDRTYNEQFF; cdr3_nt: TGTGCCAGCAGCTTGTTGGACAGAACTTACAATGAGCAGTTCTTC
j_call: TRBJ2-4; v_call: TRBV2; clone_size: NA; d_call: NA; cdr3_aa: CASSPDTALQYF; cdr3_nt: TGTGCCAGCAGCCCCGACACGGCACTCCAGTACTTC
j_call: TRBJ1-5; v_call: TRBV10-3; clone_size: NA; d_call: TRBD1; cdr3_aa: CAISEQGGQPQHF; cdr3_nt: TGTGCCATCAGTGAACAGGGGGGACAGCCCCAGCATTTT
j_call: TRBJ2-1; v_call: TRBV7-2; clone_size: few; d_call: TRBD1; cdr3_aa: CASSSRSGGAINNEQFF; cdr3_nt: TGTGCCAGCAGCTCCCGGTCAGGGGGCGCGATTAACAATGAGCAGTTCTTC
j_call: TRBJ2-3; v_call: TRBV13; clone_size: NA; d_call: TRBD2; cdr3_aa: CASSLDLSAGATDTQYF; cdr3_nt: TGTGCCAGCAGCTTAGATCTTTCAGCGGGGGCCACAGATACGCAGTATTTT
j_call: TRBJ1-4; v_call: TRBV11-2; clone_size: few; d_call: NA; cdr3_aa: CASSLVSEKLFF; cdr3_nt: TGTGCCAGCAGCTTAGTGTCTGAAAAACTGTTTTTT
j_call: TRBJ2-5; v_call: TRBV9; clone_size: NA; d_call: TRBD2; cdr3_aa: CASSALTSGGQETQYF; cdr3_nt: TGTGCCAGCAGCGCGTTAACTAGCGGGGGGCAGGAGACCCAGTACTTC
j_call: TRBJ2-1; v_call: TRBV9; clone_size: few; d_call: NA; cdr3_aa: CASSVAHGGGFYNEQFF; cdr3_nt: TGTGCCAGCAGCGTAGCCCACGGAGGGGGCTTCTACAATGAGCAGTTCTTC
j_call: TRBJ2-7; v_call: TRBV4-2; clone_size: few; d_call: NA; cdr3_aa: CASSQDGAGNSYEQYF; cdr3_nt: TGTGCCAGCAGCCAAGACGGTGCAGGGAACTCCTACGAGCAGTACTTC
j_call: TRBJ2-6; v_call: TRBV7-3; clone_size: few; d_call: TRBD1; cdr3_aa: CASSLRGTATSGANVLTF; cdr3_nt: TGTGCCAGCAGCTTAAGAGGGACAGCGACCTCTGGGGCCAACGTCCTGACTTTC
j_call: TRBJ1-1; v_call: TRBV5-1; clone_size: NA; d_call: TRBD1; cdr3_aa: CASSAGTDLNTEAFF; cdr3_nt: TGCGCCAGCAGCGCCGGGACAGATCTGAACACTGAAGCTTTCTTT
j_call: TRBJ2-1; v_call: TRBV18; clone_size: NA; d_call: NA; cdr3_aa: CASSLSRGEQFF; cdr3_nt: TGTGCCAGCTCACTATCAAGGGGTGAGCAGTTCTTC
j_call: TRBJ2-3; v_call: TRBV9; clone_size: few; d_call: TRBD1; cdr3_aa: CASSLRQGQDTQYF; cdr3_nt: TGTGCCAGCAGCCTACGACAGGGACAAGATACGCAGTATTTT
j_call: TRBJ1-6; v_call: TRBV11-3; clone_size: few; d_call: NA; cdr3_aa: CASSLQRGNSPLHF; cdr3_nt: TGTGCCAGCAGCCTCCAAAGGGGTAATTCACCCCTCCACTTT
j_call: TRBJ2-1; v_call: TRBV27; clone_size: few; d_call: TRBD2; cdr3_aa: CASSGLGTSGVDEQFF; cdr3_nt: TGTGCCAGCAGCGGCCTGGGGACTAGCGGGGTGGATGAGCAGTTCTTC
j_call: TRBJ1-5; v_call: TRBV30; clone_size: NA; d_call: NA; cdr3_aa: CAWSVEFQGNQPQHF; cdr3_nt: TGTGCCTGGAGTGTTGAATTCCAGGGCAATCAGCCCCAGCATTTT
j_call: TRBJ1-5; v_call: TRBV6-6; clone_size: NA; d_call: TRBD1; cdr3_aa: CASSRGQVEKPQHF; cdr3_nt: TGTGCCAGCAGCCGCGGACAGGTCGAGAAGCCCCAGCATTTT
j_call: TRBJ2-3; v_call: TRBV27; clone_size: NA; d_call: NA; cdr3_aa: CASSPTVADTQYF; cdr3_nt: TGTGCCAGCTCCCCGACAGTGGCAGATACGCAGTATTTT
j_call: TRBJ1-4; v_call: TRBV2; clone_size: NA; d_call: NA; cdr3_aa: CASNLDYWASEGLFF; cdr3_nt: TGTGCCAGCAACCTTGATTATTGGGCCTCAGAGGGTCTGTTTTTT
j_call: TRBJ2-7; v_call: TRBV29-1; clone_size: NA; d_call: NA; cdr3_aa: CSVLGQLNSYEQYF; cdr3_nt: TGCAGCGTCCTGGGACAATTGAACTCCTACGAGCAGTACTTC
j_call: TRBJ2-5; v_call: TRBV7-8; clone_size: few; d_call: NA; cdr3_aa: CASSLIETQYF; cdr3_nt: TGTGCCAGCAGCTTGATAGAGACCCAGTACTTC
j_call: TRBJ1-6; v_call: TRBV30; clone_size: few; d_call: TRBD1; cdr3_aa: CAWRATGPLHF; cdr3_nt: TGTGCCTGGAGAGCGACAGGGCCCCTCCACTTT
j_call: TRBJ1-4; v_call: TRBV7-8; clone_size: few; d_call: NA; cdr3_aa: CASSLRTTNEKLFF; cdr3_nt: TGTGCCAGCAGCTTAAGAACAACTAATGAAAAACTGTTTTTT
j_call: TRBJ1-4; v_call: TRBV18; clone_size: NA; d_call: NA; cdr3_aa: CASSETGEKLFF; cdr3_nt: TGTGCCAGCTCAGAAACAGGCGAAAAACTGTTTTTT
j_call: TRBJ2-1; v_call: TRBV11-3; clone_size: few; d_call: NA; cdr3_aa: CASSLALGYNEQFF; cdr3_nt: TGTGCCAGCAGCTTAGCGCTAGGCTACAATGAGCAGTTCTTC
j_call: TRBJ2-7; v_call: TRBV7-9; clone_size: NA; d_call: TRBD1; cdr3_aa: CASSLTGGRSYEQYF; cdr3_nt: TGTGCCAGCAGTTTAACAGGGGGCCGCTCCTACGAGCAGTACTTC
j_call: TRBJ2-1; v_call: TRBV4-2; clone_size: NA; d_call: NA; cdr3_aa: CASSQRLIGGEQFF; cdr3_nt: TGTGCCAGCAGCCAACGCCTAATAGGGGGTGAGCAGTTCTTC
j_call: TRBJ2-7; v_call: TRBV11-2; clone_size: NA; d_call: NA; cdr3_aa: CASSLVGQSQANYEQYF; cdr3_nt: TGTGCCAGCAGCTTAGTCGGGCAGTCCCAGGCAAACTACGAGCAGTACTTC
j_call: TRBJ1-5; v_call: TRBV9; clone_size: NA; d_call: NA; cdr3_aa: CASSGGGSNNQPQHF; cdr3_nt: TGTGCCAGCAGCGGGGGTGGCAGCAACAATCAGCCCCAGCATTTT
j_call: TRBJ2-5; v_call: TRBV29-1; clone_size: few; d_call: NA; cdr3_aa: CSVDLGGAQETQYF; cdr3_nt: TGCAGCGTTGATTTAGGGGGGGCCCAAGAGACCCAGTACTTC
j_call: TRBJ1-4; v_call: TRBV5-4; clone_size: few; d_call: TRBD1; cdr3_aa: CASSSRTGTAEKLFF; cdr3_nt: TGTGCCAGCAGCTCCAGGACAGGGACAGCTGAAAAACTGTTTTTT
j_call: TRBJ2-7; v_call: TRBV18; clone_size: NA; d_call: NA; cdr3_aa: CASSRDSTYEQYF; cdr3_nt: TGTGCCAGCTCCCGCGACAGCACCTACGAGCAGTACTTC
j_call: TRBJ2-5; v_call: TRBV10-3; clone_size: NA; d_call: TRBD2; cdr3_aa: CAISGASSGGTQETQYF; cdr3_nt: TGTGCCATCAGCGGTGCCTCGAGCGGGGGGACCCAAGAGACCCAGTACTTC
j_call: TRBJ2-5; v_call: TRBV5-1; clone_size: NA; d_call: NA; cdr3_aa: CASSLLQETQYF; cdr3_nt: TGCGCCAGCAGCTTACTCCAAGAGACCCAGTACTTC
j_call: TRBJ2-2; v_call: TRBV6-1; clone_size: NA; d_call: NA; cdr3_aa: CVTRVTGELFF; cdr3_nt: TGCGTTACCAGAGTAACCGGGGAGCTGTTTTTT
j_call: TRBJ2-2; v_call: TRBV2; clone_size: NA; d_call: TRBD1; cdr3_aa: CASSTDRANTGELFF; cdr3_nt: TGTGCCAGCAGCACCGACAGGGCGAACACCGGGGAGCTGTTTTTT
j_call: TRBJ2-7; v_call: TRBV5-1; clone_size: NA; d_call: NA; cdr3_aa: CASTPKGTYEQYF; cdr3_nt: TGCGCCAGCACCCCAAAGGGTACCTACGAGCAGTACTTC
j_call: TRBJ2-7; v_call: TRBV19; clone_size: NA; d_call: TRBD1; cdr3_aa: CASSRQGANHEQYF; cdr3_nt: TGTGCCAGTAGCAGACAGGGGGCAAACCACGAGCAGTACTTC
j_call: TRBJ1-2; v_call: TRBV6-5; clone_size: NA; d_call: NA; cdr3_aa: CASSYSRDSYGYTF; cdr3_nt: TGTGCCAGCAGTTACTCGAGGGACTCCTATGGCTACACCTTC
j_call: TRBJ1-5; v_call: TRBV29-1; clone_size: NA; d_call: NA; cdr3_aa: CSVTWGQGNQPQHF; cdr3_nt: TGCAGCGTTACCTGGGGGCAGGGGAATCAGCCCCAGCATTTT
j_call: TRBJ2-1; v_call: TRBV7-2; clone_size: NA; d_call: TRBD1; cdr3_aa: CASSPPWTGGYNEQFF; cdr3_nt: TGTGCCAGCAGCCCGCCCTGGACAGGGGGATACAATGAGCAGTTCTTC
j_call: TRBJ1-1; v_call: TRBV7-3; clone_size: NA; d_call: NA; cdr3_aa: CASSSGRHTEAFF; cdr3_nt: TGTGCCAGCAGCTCGGGACGGCACACTGAAGCTTTCTTT
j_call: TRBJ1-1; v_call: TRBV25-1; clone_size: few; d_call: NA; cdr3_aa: CASSVDRGMNTEAFF; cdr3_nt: TGTGCCAGCAGTGTCGACAGAGGCATGAACACTGAAGCTTTCTTT
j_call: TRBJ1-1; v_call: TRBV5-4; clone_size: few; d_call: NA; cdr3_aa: CASSLSGRVNTEAFF; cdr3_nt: TGTGCCAGCAGCTTGAGTGGCAGAGTGAACACTGAAGCTTTCTTT
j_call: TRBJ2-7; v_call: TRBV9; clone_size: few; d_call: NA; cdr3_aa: CASSVAGTLSYEQYF; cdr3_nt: TGTGCCAGCAGCGTAGCTGGGACACTCTCCTACGAGCAGTACTTC